This TCR beta chain was observed in a study of cytotoxic CD8 clonotypes in ibrutinib-treated CLL. The overall study: Patients: over 9 relapsed/refractory, some 15 treatment-naive, fewer than 18 IGHV unmutated. Response samples came after a median about 11 months of treatment, range 6 to 36.

The assay was immunoSEQ multiplex PCR, and TCRdb's table has in-frame clones only and misses some. This sample has around 33,000 clones, with about half found just once. CDR3 length: 12 residues. From germline, CDR1 is SGHTA and CDR2 FQGTGA. Trimming took off 5 bases at V and 4 bases at J, with 8 bases between the two ends. The sequence derives from a human donor with chronic lymphocytic leukemia. Source: PBMCs, taken before ibrutinib treatment. The chain links TRBV7-3 to TRBJ2-5; no firm D call. The DNA for the CDR3 is TGTGCCAGCAGCCCCACCGGAGAGACCCAGTACTTC. Translated: CASSPTGETQYF. The full variable domain, in which reference TRBV7-3 and TRBJ2-5 provide the parts outside the CDR3, is GAGVSQTPSNKVTEKGKYVELRCDPISGHTALYWYRQSLGQGPEFLIYFQGTGAADDSGLPNDRFFAVRPEGSVSTLKIQRTERGDSAVYLCASSPTGETQYFGPGTRLLVL.